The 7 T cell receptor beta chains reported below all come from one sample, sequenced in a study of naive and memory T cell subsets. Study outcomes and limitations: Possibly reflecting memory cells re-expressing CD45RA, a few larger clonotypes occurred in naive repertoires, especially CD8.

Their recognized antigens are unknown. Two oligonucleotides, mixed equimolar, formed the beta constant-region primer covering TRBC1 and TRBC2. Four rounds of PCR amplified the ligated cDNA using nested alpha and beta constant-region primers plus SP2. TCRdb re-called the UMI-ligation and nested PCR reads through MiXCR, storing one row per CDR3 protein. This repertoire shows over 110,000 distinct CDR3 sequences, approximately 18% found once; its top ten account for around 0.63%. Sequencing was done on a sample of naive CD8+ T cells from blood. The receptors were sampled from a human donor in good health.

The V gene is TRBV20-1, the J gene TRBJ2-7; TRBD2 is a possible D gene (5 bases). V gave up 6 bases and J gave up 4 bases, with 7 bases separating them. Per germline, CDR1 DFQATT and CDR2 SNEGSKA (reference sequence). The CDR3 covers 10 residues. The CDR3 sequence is CSAVAYEQYF. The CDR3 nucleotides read TGCAGTGCCGTAGCGTACGAGCAGTACTTC.

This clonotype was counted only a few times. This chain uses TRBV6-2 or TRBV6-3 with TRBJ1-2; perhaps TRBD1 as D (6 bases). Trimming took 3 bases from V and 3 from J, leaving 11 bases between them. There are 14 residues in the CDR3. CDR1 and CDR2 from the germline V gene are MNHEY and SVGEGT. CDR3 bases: TGTGCCAGCAGTTATTCGGACAGCGACTATGGCTACACCTTC. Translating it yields CASSYSDSDYGYTF.

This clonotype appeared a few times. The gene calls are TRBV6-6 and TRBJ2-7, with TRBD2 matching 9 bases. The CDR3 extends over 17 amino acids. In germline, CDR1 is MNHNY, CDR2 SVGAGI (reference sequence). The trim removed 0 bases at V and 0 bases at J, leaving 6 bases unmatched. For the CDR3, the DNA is TGTGCCAGCAGTTACTCGCCCGCTAGCGGGGCCTCCTACGAGCAGTACTTC. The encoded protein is CASSYSPASGASYEQYF.

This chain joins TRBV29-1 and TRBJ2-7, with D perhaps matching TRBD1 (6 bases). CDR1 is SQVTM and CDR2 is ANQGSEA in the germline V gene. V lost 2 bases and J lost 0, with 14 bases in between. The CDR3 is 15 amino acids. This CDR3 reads CSVEKAGDSSYEQYF. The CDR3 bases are TGCAGCGTTGAAAAGGCAGGGGATAGCTCCTACGAGCAGTACTTC.

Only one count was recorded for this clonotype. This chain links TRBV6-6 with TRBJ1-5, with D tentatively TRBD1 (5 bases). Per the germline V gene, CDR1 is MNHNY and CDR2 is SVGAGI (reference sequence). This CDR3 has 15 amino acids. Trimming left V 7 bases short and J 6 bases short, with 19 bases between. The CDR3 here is CASTYTGGTRQPQHF. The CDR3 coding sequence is TGTGCCAGCACCTATACGGGGGGTACTCGTCAGCCCCAGCATTTT.

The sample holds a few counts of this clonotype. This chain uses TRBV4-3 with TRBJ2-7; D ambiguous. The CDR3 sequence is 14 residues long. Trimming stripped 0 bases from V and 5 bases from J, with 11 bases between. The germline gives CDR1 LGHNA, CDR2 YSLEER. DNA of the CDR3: TGCGCCAGCAGCCAAGATCCACTCATCGACGAGCAGTACTTC. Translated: CASSQDPLIDEQYF.

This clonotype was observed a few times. CDR3 residues: CASSVGTGSGNTIYF. Here the CDR3 DNA reads TGTGCCAGCAGCGTAGGGACAGGGTCTGGAAACACCATATATTTT. The chain combines TRBV9 with TRBJ1-3; TRBD1 aligns across 8 bases. The germline CDR1 and CDR2 sequences are SGDLS and YYNGEE. The junction had 0 bases not matched to a gene; V was cut back by 0 bases and J by 1 base. CDR3 length: 15 residues.